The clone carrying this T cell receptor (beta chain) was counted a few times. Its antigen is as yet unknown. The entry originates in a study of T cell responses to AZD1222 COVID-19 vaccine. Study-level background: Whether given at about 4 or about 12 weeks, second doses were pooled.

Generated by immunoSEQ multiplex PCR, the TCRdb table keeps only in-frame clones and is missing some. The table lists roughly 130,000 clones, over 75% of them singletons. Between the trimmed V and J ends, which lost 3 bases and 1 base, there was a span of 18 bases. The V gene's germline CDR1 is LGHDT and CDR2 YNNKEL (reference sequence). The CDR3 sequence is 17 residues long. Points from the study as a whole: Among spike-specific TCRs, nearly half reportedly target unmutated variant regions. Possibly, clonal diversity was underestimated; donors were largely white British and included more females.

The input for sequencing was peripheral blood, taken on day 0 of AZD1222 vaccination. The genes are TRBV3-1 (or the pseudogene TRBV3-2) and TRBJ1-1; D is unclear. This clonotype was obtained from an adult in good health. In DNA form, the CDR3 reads TGTGCCAGCAGCCAGTCAGTTCTCAGGACGACGAACACTGAAGCTTTCTTT. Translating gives CASSQSVLRTTNTEAFF.